This T cell receptor beta chain was captured in a study of OX40 agonist ivuxolimab in advanced cancers. Looking at the study overall: Males comprised roughly four fifths of the group, whose mean age was approximately 62 years (range 23 to 79).

Sequencing used immunoSEQ multiplex PCR; TCRdb keeps in-frame clones, though not all of them. The profile covers nearly 55,000 clones, with around 88% appearing a single time and roughly 1.5% taken by the ten largest. V lost 3 bases and J 0 bases, leaving 2 bases between the germline ends. The length of the CDR3 is 11 residues. Germline V CDR1 and CDR2: DFQATT, SNEGSKA (reference sequence). The sequencing used CD4+ or CD8+ T cells sorted from blood, collected in a trial of the OX40 agonist ivuxolimab. The chain couples TRBV20-1 to TRBJ1-1; D not certain. This sequence was found in an adult with an advanced solid tumor such as melanoma, head and neck, liver or kidney cancer. The CDR3, as DNA: TGCAGTGCTAGGATGAACACTGAAGCTTTCTTT. Protein product: CSARMNTEAFF.